These T cell receptor beta chains were read from a single sample in a study of CD4 T cells in relation to SARS-CoV-2 and coronaviruses. The antigens these receptors bind are not known. TCRdb keeps only in-frame clones here, not all; method: immunoSEQ multiplex PCR. The sample yields about 12,000 clones, 69% seen once. What was sequenced was CD4+ T cells from PBMCs, cultured in vitro. All receptors derive from a human donor in good health. CDR3s include the opening cysteine and the closing phenylalanine or tryptophan. The D gene is left open where the match is weak. The size of a clone is reported for some rows only, either as once, few or many, or as a class for expanded clones.

D gene	V gene	clone size	J gene	CDR3 protein	CDR3 DNA
TRBD1	TRBV7-3	-	TRBJ2-2	CASSPGQPLDGELFF	TGTGCCAGCAGCCCGGGACAGCCCCTTGACGGGGAGCTGTTTTTT
-	TRBV3-1/TRBV3-2	-	TRBJ2-2	CASSQEWTEYTGELFF	TGTGCCAGCAGCCAAGAATGGACAGAATACACCGGGGAGCTGTTTTTT
TRBD1	TRBV19	-	TRBJ2-3	CASSIWDRDLMHTQYF	TGTGCCAGTAGTATCTGGGACAGGGATTTGATGCATACGCAGTATTTT
-	TRBV12-3/TRBV12-4	few	TRBJ1-5	CASSSLGPQHF	TGTGCCAGCAGTTCCCTGGGGCCCCAGCATTTT
-	TRBV10-3	-	TRBJ1-2	CATEGEYGNYGYTF	TGTGCCACCGAGGGGGAGTACGGTAACTATGGCTACACCTTC
-	TRBV18	-	TRBJ2-6	CASSLSGANVLTF	TGTGCCAGCTCTCTCTCTGGGGCCAACGTCCTGACTTTC
TRBD2	TRBV5-8	few	TRBJ2-7	CASSSFILAGEHYEQYF	TGTGCCAGCAGCTCCTTCATACTAGCGGGAGAACACTACGAGCAGTACTTC
TRBD2	TRBV5-1	-	TRBJ2-5	CASSLKLAGGEYQETQYF	TGCGCCAGCAGCTTGAAGCTAGCGGGAGGGGAGTACCAAGAGACCCAGTACTTC
-	TRBV6-5	-	TRBJ2-5	CASSYSVGSGGETQYF	TGTGCCAGCAGTTACTCCGTCGGGAGTGGAGGAGAGACCCAGTACTTC
-	TRBV14	-	TRBJ1-4	CASSQRGNEKLFF	TGTGCCAGCAGCCAAAGGGGGAATGAAAAACTGTTTTTT
TRBD1	TRBV10-3	-	TRBJ1-1	CAIGQGQNTEAFF	TGTGCCATCGGACAGGGGCAAAACACTGAAGCTTTCTTT
-	TRBV6-5	once	TRBJ1-2	CASSPTPSRGGYTF	TGTGCCAGCAGCCCAACCCCAAGCCGAGGTGGCTACACCTTC
TRBD2	TRBV20-1	-	TRBJ2-7	CSASSVLATSSYEQYF	TGCAGTGCTAGTTCCGTACTAGCGACGAGCTCCTACGAGCAGTACTTC
TRBD2	TRBV14	-	TRBJ2-3	CASSQGPGLAVSDTQYF	TGTGCCAGCAGCCAAGGGCCGGGACTAGCTGTCTCAGATACGCAGTATTTT
-	TRBV28	few	TRBJ2-7	CASGPFVSRREQYF	TGTGCCAGCGGCCCGTTTGTATCACGTCGCGAGCAGTACTTC
-	TRBV30	once	TRBJ1-2	CAWSRGNEYGYTF	TGTGCCTGGAGTAGAGGGAATGAATATGGCTACACCTTC
-	TRBV11-3	once	TRBJ2-2	CASSPGTGELFF	TGTGCCAGCAGCCCGGGTACCGGGGAGCTGTTTTTT
TRBD2	TRBV11-2	-	TRBJ2-1	CASIAGAGGYNEQFF	TGTGCCAGCATCGCGGGAGCGGGGGGTTACAATGAGCAGTTCTTC
TRBD2	TRBV15	-	TRBJ2-3	CATSGYSGASTDTQYF	TGTGCCACCAGCGGGTATAGCGGGGCTAGCACAGATACGCAGTATTTT
TRBD2	TRBV9	-	TRBJ2-2	CASERESNTGELFF	TGTGCCAGTGAGCGGGAGTCGAACACCGGGGAGCTGTTTTTT
TRBD1	TRBV2	few	TRBJ2-3	CASRMTGGHGSDTQYF	TGTGCCAGCAGAATGACAGGGGGCCACGGGTCAGATACGCAGTATTTT
-	TRBV28	-	TRBJ1-6	CASKRGLIGSPLHF	TGTGCCAGCAAACGGGGACTAATCGGATCACCCCTCCACTTT
-	TRBV6-1	-	TRBJ2-3	CASSEVGRTTDTQYF	TGTGCCAGCAGTGAAGTTGGGAGGACCACAGATACGCAGTATTTT
-	TRBV3-1/TRBV3-2	-	TRBJ2-7	CASSQVYSYEQYF	TGTGCCAGCAGCCAAGTATACAGTTACGAGCAGTACTTC
-	TRBV20-1	-	TRBJ2-5	CSARALETQYF	TGCAGTGCTAGAGCCCTAGAGACCCAGTACTTC
-	TRBV30	once	TRBJ2-1	CAWSQGLSLYNEQFF	TGTGCCTGGAGTCAGGGGCTATCCCTCTACAATGAGCAGTTCTTC
-	TRBV28	-	TRBJ1-5	CASRQGFSNQPQHF	TGTGCCAGCAGACAGGGTTTCAGCAATCAGCCCCAGCATTTT
-	TRBV7-3	few	TRBJ1-1	CASSRTNLADGGEAFF	TGTGCCAGCAGCCGAACAAACCTAGCCGATGGGGGAGAAGCTTTCTTT
-	TRBV12-3/TRBV12-4	-	TRBJ2-7	CASTFAPNYEQYF	TGTGCCAGCACTTTTGCCCCCAACTACGAGCAGTACTTC
TRBD1	TRBV24-1	-	TRBJ2-3	CATSVASGGGLDTQYF	TGTGCCACCAGTGTTGCGTCAGGGGGCGGATTAGATACGCAGTATTTT
TRBD1	TRBV7-2	-	TRBJ2-7	CASSGRTGGLYEQYF	TGTGCCAGCAGCGGCCGGACAGGGGGCCTCTACGAGCAGTACTTC
-	TRBV18	-	TRBJ2-7	CASSPGAASYEQYF	TGTGCCAGCTCACCGGGGGCGGCCTCCTACGAGCAGTACTTC
TRBD1	TRBV6-2/TRBV6-3	-	TRBJ2-4	CASSYPSAGGPSYF	TGTGCCAGCAGTTACCCCTCCGCAGGGGGCCCTTCGTACTTC
-	TRBV15	-	TRBJ2-1	CATSPRGGAGYNEQFF	TGTGCCACCAGCCCCCGAGGGGGGGCTGGATACAATGAGCAGTTCTTC
-	TRBV5-5	-	TRBJ1-2	CASSFRQGNGYTF	TGTGCCAGCAGCTTTCGGCAGGGGAACGGCTACACCTTC
-	TRBV2	-	TRBJ1-2	CASSEAPGGYTF	TGTGCCAGCAGTGAAGCTCCCGGAGGCTACACCTTC
TRBD1	TRBV29-1	-	TRBJ1-5	CSVAGTDPNQPQHF	TGCAGCGTCGCCGGGACAGATCCCAATCAGCCCCAGCATTTT
-	TRBV10-3	-	TRBJ2-5	CAISEYRVIMGQETQYF	TGTGCCATCAGTGAATACAGGGTAATAATGGGTCAAGAGACCCAGTACTTC
TRBD1	TRBV6-5	once	TRBJ1-2	CATSAGQLYGYTF	TGTGCCACCTCAGCGGGACAGCTGTATGGCTACACCTTC
-	TRBV30	-	TRBJ1-3	CAWSVGGNTIYF	TGTGCCTGGAGTGTCGGTGGAAACACCATATATTTT
-	TRBV5-1	once	TRBJ2-7	CASSLDGLTYEQYF	TGCGCCAGCAGCTTGGACGGACTAACCTACGAGCAGTACTTC
-	TRBV2	few	TRBJ2-7	CAIRQAEYEQYF	TGTGCCATTAGACAGGCGGAGTACGAGCAGTACTTC
-	TRBV19	-	TRBJ1-5	CASSEGGPQHF	TGTGCCAGTAGTGAAGGGGGGCCCCAGCATTTT
-	TRBV2	-	TRBJ2-1	CASSEAQTQYNEQFF	TGTGCCAGCAGTGAAGCGCAGACACAATACAATGAGCAGTTCTTC
-	TRBV6-5	-	TRBJ2-7	CASTPGRTYEQYF	TGTGCCAGCACCCCGGGACGGACCTACGAGCAGTACTTC
TRBD1	TRBV5-4	medium-sized	TRBJ1-1	CASSPNQGAKYTEAFF	TGTGCCAGCAGCCCCAATCAGGGGGCTAAGTACACTGAAGCTTTCTTT
-	TRBV10-3	-	TRBJ1-5	CAIRPTGNSNQPQHF	TGTGCCATCAGACCTACAGGGAATAGCAATCAGCCCCAGCATTTT
-	TRBV24-1	-	TRBJ2-1	CATSDPGTVYNEQFF	TGTGCCACCAGTGATCCCGGGACTGTCTACAATGAGCAGTTCTTC
-	TRBV12-2	-	TRBJ2-7	CASRLSGQVTYEQYF	TGTGCAAGTCGCTTATCGGGACAGGTTACCTACGAGCAGTACTTC
-	TRBV2	few	TRBJ1-2	CASSSAGRAPSF	TGTGCCAGCAGCTCCGCCGGACGGGCTCCTAGCTTC
-	TRBV5-6	-	TRBJ1-1	CASSLRAALPNTEAFF	TGTGCCAGCAGCTTGAGGGCAGCCTTGCCCAACACTGAAGCTTTCTTT
-	TRBV5-6	-	TRBJ2-7	CASSFFPPIEQYF	TGTGCCAGCAGCTTTTTCCCCCCGATCGAGCAGTACTTC
TRBD2	TRBV7-8	-	TRBJ2-2	CASSRPGLAGATGELFF	TGTGCCAGCAGCCGACCGGGACTAGCGGGAGCCACCGGGGAGCTGTTTTTT
TRBD2	TRBV7-9	-	TRBJ2-1	CASSRLAGEGPHNEQFF	TGTGCCAGCAGCCGCTTAGCGGGAGAGGGCCCCCACAATGAGCAGTTCTTC
-	TRBV30	few	TRBJ1-5	CAWSVWQGSGQPQHF	TGTGCCTGGAGTGTCTGGCAGGGGAGTGGTCAGCCCCAGCATTTT
-	TRBV28	-	TRBJ2-1	CASSPRRGKSYNEQFF	TGTGCCAGCAGCCCCAGGCGGGGTAAATCCTACAATGAGCAGTTCTTC
-	TRBV25-1	-	TRBJ2-2	CASSFPGVTGELFF	TGTGCCAGCAGTTTCCCAGGGGTTACCGGGGAGCTGTTTTTT
-	TRBV21-1	-	TRBJ1-4	CASSKEGGRGPANEKLFF	TGTGCCAGCAGCAAAGAGGGGGGCAGGGGGCCGGCTAATGAAAAACTGTTTTTT
TRBD1	TRBV5-1	-	TRBJ2-5	CASSSPQGGETQYF	TGCGCCAGCAGCTCTCCACAGGGGGGAGAGACCCAGTACTTC
-	TRBV30	-	TRBJ2-5	CAWSGGSYQETQYF	TGTGCCTGGAGTGGGGGGAGCTACCAAGAGACCCAGTACTTC